This TCR beta chain emerged from a study of cytomegalovirus exposure and HLA in healthy donors. Study in general: Among the approximately 380 donors who were genotyped, 81% fell in the genetic ancestry cluster that is associated with self-reported Caucasian donors. Study-level points and caveats: Cytomegalovirus association was assigned to approximately 160 TCR beta chains. A later analysis reportedly found fewer N-insertions in an Asian-associated ancestry cluster than the roughly 680-donor mean.

This clone was detected only once. Its antigen is unidentified. Both 60 Vbeta primers and 13 Jbeta primers went into the PCR. Data came from immunoSEQ multiplex PCR; TCRdb stores just in-frame clones and leaves some out. The sample records some 89,000 clones, 75% to 85% being singletons. In nominal health when sampled, donors likely had unrecorded immune exposures nonetheless. Sequencing used PBMCs. This receptor was obtained from a woman aged 25 to 39 in good health and CMV-seronegative.

DNA of the CDR3: TGTGCCAGCAGCTCAGGGGCCCCCGAGCAGTACTTC. Translation: CASSSGAPEQYF. The gene calls are TRBV7-2 and TRBJ2-7; TRBD1 is a possible D gene (6 bases). The CDR3 totals 12 residues. The ends were cut back, 4 bases at V and 6 bases at J, with 10 bases in the middle. CDR1 and CDR2 from the germline V gene are SGHTA and FQGNSA.